This T cell receptor beta chain was observed in a study of blood T cells in healthy people across ages. Study results and limitations: Significant beta diversity loss was already apparent by age about 39, declining roughly linearly.

This clonotype occurred a few times. Its matching antigen is unknown. Alongside a J-beta primer mix, a sample-barcoded 5' primer served in a second PCR lasting about 6 to 11 cycles. Using its own MiXCR run on the 5' RACE reads, TCRdb lists one record per CDR3 protein. Of about 970,000 distinct CDR3 sequences in the sample, roughly half were seen once. Sequences were obtained from blood. This receptor was taken from a woman aged 55-70 years in good health.

The CDR3 loop reads CASRRDSTTDTQYF. In DNA form, the CDR3 reads TGTGCCAGCCGACGGGACAGCACCACAGATACGCAGTATTTT. The chain recombines TRBV12-3 or TRBV12-4 with TRBJ2-3; 7 bases are a match to TRBD1. V lost 8 bases to trimming and J lost 2 bases; unmatched junction nucleotides: 7. This CDR3 region has 14 residues.